Below are 21 T cell receptor beta chains sequenced from a single sample in a study of T cell repertoires in aging, cancer and after chemotherapy. Multiplex touch-down PCR with TRB-A/B primers amplified rearranged V-D-J TRB sequences. Each CDR3 protein gets one entry after TCRdb re-called the multiplex PCR reads with MiXCR. The sample has 10,000 to 13,000 distinct CDR3 sequences; 25% to 35% are singletons. The template was genomic DNA from peripheral blood, not RNA. The specimen was blood. All receptors come from a human donor in good health.

The chain has TRBV7-9 and TRBJ2-7; D is unclear. This CDR3 is 12 amino acids long. V lost 4 bases, J lost 6 bases, and 10 bases lay in between. Germline CDR1 SEHNR, CDR2 FQNEAQ (reference sequence). The CDR3 DNA reads as TGTGCCAGCAGCTCCGACTCTGCCGAGCAGTACTTC. This translates into CASSSDSAEQYF.

V and J are TRBV27 and TRBJ2-3; the D gene is possibly TRBD2 (5 bases). Germline values: CDR1 MNHEY, CDR2 SMNVEV (reference sequence). V was pared by 7 bases and J by 2 bases, with 16 bases between. The CDR3 has 15 residues. The chain's CDR3 is CASNPSAADTDTQYF. The DNA of the CDR3 is TGTGCCAGCAACCCCTCAGCGGCGGACACAGATACGCAGTATTTT.

Comment on this clonotype: One junction end disagrees with the germline gene, perhaps due to a read error. This chain joins TRBV5-1 and TRBJ2-7; the D is unclear. This CDR3 comprises 12 residues. The germline V gene encodes CDR1 SGHRS and CDR2 YFSETQ. CDR3 nucleotides: TGTGCCAGCAGCTTGGCCTTCTACAAGCAGTACTTC. This encodes CASSLAFYKQYF.

This clonotype is categorized as medium-sized. V gene TRBV27 combines with J gene TRBJ2-1; 8 bases match TRBD2. The V gene's germline CDR1 is MNHEY and CDR2 SMNVEV (reference sequence). This CDR3 comprises 15 residues. Trimming at V came to 4 bases and at J to 8 bases, leaving 10 bases not matched to a gene. The CDR3 DNA is TGTGCCAGCAGTTGGGAGACTAGCGACGTCTATGAGCAGTTCTTC. Translating gives CASSWETSDVYEQFF.

This chain joins TRBV11-3 and TRBJ2-1; 13 bases match TRBD2. The CDR3 runs to 15 residues. Germline V CDR1 and CDR2: SGHNT, YENEEA. V was clipped by 6 bases and J by 10 bases; unmatched bases: 9. This chain's CDR3 is CASRTSELAGGEQFF. The CDR3 nucleotides read TGTGCCAGCAGAACTTCGGAACTAGCGGGGGGGGAGCAGTTCTTC.

This clonotype was seen only a few times. The V and J genes are TRBV24-1 and TRBJ2-3; D remains ambiguous. Germline V lookup: CDR1 KGHDR, CDR2 SFDVKD. V dropped 5 bases and J dropped 2 bases, with 10 bases sitting between them. This CDR3 spans 14 amino acids. The CDR3 spells CATSVGGSTDTQYF. In nucleotides, the CDR3 is TGTGCCACCAGTGTCGGCGGCTCCACAGATACGCAGTATTTT.

In this sample, this clonotype is medium-sized (0.01 to 0.1%). The gene calls are TRBV29-1 and TRBJ2-3; D possibly corresponds to TRBD2 (5 bases). Germline loops: CDR1 SQVTM, CDR2 ANQGSEA. V shed 4 bases and J shed 1 base, with 18 bases lying between them. CDR3 length equals 16 residues. The CDR3 sequence: CSVAGFPSLGTDTQYF. For the CDR3, the DNA is TGCAGCGTTGCGGGATTCCCTAGTCTTGGCACAGATACGCAGTATTTT.

V is TRBV5-4 and J is TRBJ1-4; no clear D. CDR1 SGHNT and CDR2 YYREEE come from the germline V gene (reference sequence). Trimming shortened V by 7 bases and J by 6 bases, and 16 bases separated the two germline ends. The CDR3 has 14 residues. CDR3 residues: CASGRRGWDEKLFF. CDR3 DNA sequence: TGTGCCAGCGGCCGGAGAGGGTGGGATGAAAAACTGTTTTTT.

This clonotype is medium-sized. V and J are TRBV12-3 or TRBV12-4 and TRBJ1-2; D is unresolved. The CDR3 runs to 14 residues. The V gene lost 3 bases and the J gene lost 0 bases, with 8 bases spanning the gap. CDR3 region: CASSLDGANYGYTF. DNA for the CDR3: TGTGCCAGCAGTTTGGACGGAGCTAACTATGGCTACACCTTC.

By share, this clonotype ranks as medium-sized. The chain uses TRBV29-1 and TRBJ2-4; no clear D. The CDR3 is 13 amino acids. Germline lookup yields CDR1 SQVTM and CDR2 ANQGSEA. Deletions cut 3 bases from V and 4 bases from J, with 10 bases between. CDR3 sequence (DNA): TGCAGCGTTGAGGGCCTTACGAAAAACATTCAGTACTTC. It encodes CSVEGLTKNIQYF.

There are a few counts of this clonotype. The chain is built from TRBV30 and TRBJ1-6, with D possibly being TRBD1 (5 bases). Trimming removed 4 bases from V and 10 bases from J, with 14 bases in between. Germline V gene data show CDR1 as GTSNPN and CDR2 as SVGIG (reference sequence). The CDR3 sequence is 13 residues long. DNA for the CDR3: TGTGCCTGGAAACCTTTGGGGGAATCACCCCTCCACTTT. Its translation: CAWKPLGESPLHF. Complete variable domain (other parts from reference TRBV30 and TRBJ1-6): SQTIHQWPATLVQPVGSPLSLECTVEGTSNPNLYWYRQAAGRGLQLLFYSVGIGQISSEVPQNLSASRPQDRQFILSSKKLLLSDSGFYLCAWKPLGESPLHFGNGTRLTVT.

The table lists this clonotype with a few counts. The chain recombines TRBV12-3 or TRBV12-4 with TRBJ1-2, with D hard to call. The CDR3 loop spans 12 amino acids. The V end lost 7 bases, the J end lost 5 bases, and 11 bases lay between the germline ends. The CDR3 region has the DNA TGTGCCAGCACCCCGGAAGGATATGGCTACACCTTC. This sequence encodes CASTPEGYGYTF.

This chain uses TRBV27 with TRBJ1-1, with D perhaps matching TRBD1 (5 bases). There are 16 residues in the CDR3. Germline V gene sequence: CDR1 MNHEY, CDR2 SMNVEV (reference sequence). V was clipped by 8 bases and J by 2 bases, with 21 bases between them. This CDR3 is CASRVGRAVINTEAFF. Here the CDR3 DNA reads TGTGCCAGCCGGGTGGGCAGGGCGGTTATCAACACTGAAGCTTTCTTT.

The rearrangement uses TRBV6-2 or TRBV6-3 and TRBJ1-2; tentative D call: TRBD1 (6 bases). The germline V and J ends were trimmed by 8 bases and 8 bases, with 30 bases remaining between them. Germline CDR1 and CDR2: MNHEY and SVGEGT. This CDR3 has 17 residues. DNA of the CDR3: TGTGCCAGCCTCGCGAAACTTCTCAATTACACAGGGAAGGGCTACACCTTC. It specifies CASLAKLLNYTGKGYTF.

J is TRBJ2-2 and V is TRBV24-1; D unresolved. The CDR3 is 13 amino acids. Germline values: CDR1 KGHDR, CDR2 SFDVKD. With 1 base removed from V and 4 bases from J, the gap between germline ends came to 3 bases. The CDR3 sequence is CATSDFGTGELFF. The CDR3 nucleotides read TGTGCCACCAGTGATTTCGGCACCGGGGAGCTGTTTTTT.

This clonotype was found a few times. The gene calls are TRBV5-5 and TRBJ1-1; D gene unclear. Between the trimmed V and J ends, which lost 5 bases and 3 bases, there was a span of 5 bases. The length of the CDR3 is 11 residues. From germline, CDR1 is SGHKS and CDR2 YYEKEE (reference sequence). CDR3 DNA: TGTGCCAGCAGTTGGGACACTGAAGCTTTCTTT. This encodes CASSWDTEAFF.

This clonotype was counted between two and nine times. The rearrangement joins TRBV6-2 or TRBV6-3 to TRBJ2-7; TRBD1 is a possible D gene (5 bases). Germline-derived CDR1 and CDR2 are MNHEY and SVGEGT. The length of the CDR3 is 14 residues. V shed 6 bases and J shed 3 bases, with 15 bases lying between them. The CDR3 sequence: CASRRSGRGYEQYF. CDR3 DNA sequence: TGTGCCAGCAGAAGGTCAGGGCGAGGCTACGAGCAGTACTTC.

The V gene is TRBV7-6, the J gene TRBJ2-1, with D possibly matching TRBD2 (6 bases). CDR1 SGHVS and CDR2 FNYEAQ come from the germline V gene. The CDR3 has 14 amino acids. Trimming cost V 4 bases and J 7 bases, with 14 bases left between them. This CDR3 is CASSYSRGRNEQFF. CDR3 nucleotides: TGTGCCAGCAGCTACAGCCGGGGGAGGAATGAGCAGTTCTTC.

V is TRBV20-1 and J is TRBJ2-5; 7 bases agree with TRBD2. The ends lost 0 bases at V and 2 bases at J; junction bases unmatched: 21. The CDR3 contains 20 residues. Per germline, CDR1 DFQATT and CDR2 SNEGSKA (reference sequence). The CDR3 loop is CSARDREGRLAHAPQETQYF. CDR3 DNA sequence: TGCAGTGCTAGAGATAGGGAGGGGAGGCTAGCGCACGCACCGCAAGAGACCCAGTACTTC.

Points on this clonotype: One end of the junction varies from germline; a read error may be responsible. The chain couples TRBV7-9 to TRBJ1-1, with D uncertain. The CDR3 covers 11 residues. Germline-derived CDR1 and CDR2 are SEHNR and FQNEAQ (reference sequence). The CDR3 reads CASSSSQTGPF. The CDR3 nucleotides are TGTGCCAGCAGCTCTAGCCAGACCGGACCCTTT.

In its sample, this clonotype is medium-sized. This chain joins TRBV6-5 and TRBJ2-7, with TRBD1 identical over 7 bases. Germline values: CDR1 MNHEY, CDR2 SVGAGI. J lost 3 bases, V lost 5 bases, and 7 bases had no gene match. The CDR3 totals 14 residues. The CDR3 region is CASSRQGVVYEQYF. DNA of the CDR3: TGTGCCAGCAGTCGACAGGGAGTGGTCTACGAGCAGTACTTC.